The 22 T cell receptor beta chains presented below share a single source sample, sequenced in a study of blood T cell repertoires in COVID-19. Here immunoSEQ multiplex PCR was the method, and the copy in TCRdb shows in-frame clones only, minus some. Of 250,000 to 400,000 clones listed, around 88% were seen once; the top ten hold 1.5% to 2%. The sequencing sample was made of peripheral blood. These receptors were taken from a woman aged 25 to 45 with COVID-19, enrolled during active disease.

The genes are TRBV5-4 and TRBJ1-6; 8 nucleotides agree with TRBD1. There are 16 residues in the CDR3. Germline V gives CDR1 SGHNT, CDR2 YYREEE (reference sequence). V lost 0 bases and J lost 10; bases outside the gene matches: 9. CDR3 residues: CASSLAGGGVRSPLHF. CDR3 bases: TGTGCCAGCAGCTTGGCAGGGGGCGGGGTCAGGTCACCCCTCCACTTT.

The rearrangement joins TRBV5-4 to TRBJ2-1; 9 nucleotides match TRBD2. CDR3 size: 20 residues. Germline V lookup: CDR1 SGHNT, CDR2 YYREEE (reference sequence). V trimming: 4 bases; J trimming: 2 bases; junction bases outside the gene matches: 19. CDR3 region: CASSRGLASPLRGPYNEQFF. Here the CDR3 DNA reads TGTGCCAGCAGCAGGGGACTAGCATCTCCCCTTAGGGGACCCTACAATGAGCAGTTCTTC.

V gene TRBV7-9 combines with J gene TRBJ2-7; TRBD1 matches at 9 bases. V dropped 2 bases and J dropped 4; count of bases not matched to a gene: 3. CDR3 size: 14 residues. From germline, CDR1 is SEHNR and CDR2 FQNEAQ (reference sequence). The CDR3 loop reads CASSLLGTGYEQYF. CDR3 bases: TGTGCCAGCAGCTTACTGGGGACAGGGTACGAGCAGTACTTC.

The CDR3: CASSLQGLLLHF. The CDR3 DNA follows: TGTGCCAGCAGTTTGCAGGGTTTGCTACTCCACTTT. This chain joins TRBV12-3 or TRBV12-4 and TRBJ1-6; D is perhaps TRBD1 (5 bases). Between the trimmed V and J ends, which lost 3 bases and 16 bases, there was a span of 13 bases. The CDR3 is 12 residues long.

This chain connects TRBV14 to TRBJ1-2; D is undetermined. Germline-derived CDR1 and CDR2 are SGHDN and FVKESK. Trimming cost V 1 base and J 5 bases, with 8 bases left between them. The CDR3 runs to 13 residues. The CDR3 sequence: CASSQVVGYGYTF. The CDR3 coding sequence is TGTGCCAGCAGCCAAGTAGTCGGGTATGGCTACACCTTC.

The rearrangement joins TRBV5-4 to TRBJ2-7, with D maybe TRBD2 (6 bases). The CDR3 has 14 amino acids. Germline V gives CDR1 SGHNT, CDR2 YYREEE (reference sequence). Trimming removed 4 bases from V and 2 bases from J, with 13 bases in between. The CDR3 region is CASSRGTDAYEQYF. CDR3 bases: TGTGCCAGCAGCCGCGGGACGGACGCCTACGAGCAGTACTTC.

The gene calls are TRBV18 and TRBJ2-7, with 7 positions matching TRBD1. The V gene end was trimmed by 3 bases and the J gene end by 4 bases; junction bases not matched to a gene: 9. The germline V gene encodes CDR1 KGHSH and CDR2 LQKENI. This CDR3 contains 15 residues. This chain's CDR3 is CASSPRKGARYEQYF. The CDR3 bases are TGTGCCAGCTCACCCCGTAAGGGGGCTAGGTACGAGCAGTACTTC. Filled out from reference TRBV18 and TRBJ2-7, the complete variable domain reads NAGVMQNPRHLVRRRGQEARLRCSPMKGHSHVYWYRQLPEEGLKFMVYLQKENIIDESGMPKERFSAEFPKEGPSILRIQQVVRGDSAAYFCASSPRKGARYEQYFGPGTRLTVT.

J is TRBJ1-2 and V is TRBV6-2 or TRBV6-3; a possible D gene is TRBD1 (5 bases). V lost 1 base to trimming and J lost 1 base, with 10 bases between them. CDR1 is MNHEY and CDR2 is SVGEGT in the germline V gene. CDR3 length equals 15 residues. The CDR3 spells CASSYWGLHNYGYTF. In DNA, the CDR3 is TGTGCCAGCAGTTACTGGGGACTGCATAACTATGGCTACACCTTC.

V usage is TRBV27 and J usage is TRBJ1-6; TRBD1 is a possible D gene (6 bases). Germline V gives CDR1 MNHEY, CDR2 SMNVEV (reference sequence). V was pared by 5 bases and J by 8 bases, with 13 bases between. The CDR3 extends over 14 amino acids. CDR3 coding DNA: TGTGCCAGCAGTACACGCAGGGGAGATTCACCCCTCCACTTT. Translating it yields CASSTRRGDSPLHF.

The V and J genes are TRBV19 and TRBJ2-4; 11 bases align to TRBD2. J gave up 0 bases and V 4 bases, and 14 bases lay outside the gene matches. The CDR3 is 20 residues long. Germline V gene sequence: CDR1 LNHDA, CDR2 SQIVND (reference sequence). CDR3 loop: CASSRTLAGGPGLAKNIQYF. The DNA for the CDR3 is TGTGCCAGTAGTAGAACTCTAGCGGGGGGTCCGGGACTAGCCAAAAACATTCAGTACTTC.

This clone was found a few times. The CDR3 bases are TGTGCCAGCTCCGGGACTAGCGGGGGACCGAGAACCGGGGAGCTGTTTTTT. Protein product: CASSGTSGGPRTGELFF. V is TRBV18 and J is TRBJ2-2, with 14 nucleotides matching TRBD2. This CDR3 spans 17 amino acids. V lost 6 bases and J lost 5; bases outside the gene matches: 8. CDR1 KGHSH and CDR2 LQKENI come from the germline V gene.

This chain's CDR3 is CAWSVNRAREQYF. DNA for the CDR3: TGTGCCTGGAGTGTTAACAGGGCCCGGGAGCAGTACTTC. This sequence joins TRBV30 and TRBJ2-7; tentative D call: TRBD1 (6 bases). V lost 0 bases to trimming and J lost 7 bases, with 13 bases between them. Per germline, CDR1 GTSNPN and CDR2 SVGIG (reference sequence). The CDR3 loop spans 13 amino acids.

The V call is TRBV21-1, the J call TRBJ2-7; no DNA check was done on the table's D call, TRBD1. TRBV21-1 is tagged as a pseudogene. This CDR3 is built from 21 residues. This CDR3 is CASSKKGTGTPPDWGNFKQYF. The CDR3 DNA reads TGTGCCAGCAGCAAAAAGGGGACAGGGACCCCTCCGGATTGGGGGAATTTCAAGCAGTACTTC.

This clone occurred a few times. The rearrangement uses TRBV30 and TRBJ2-2; 9 bases match TRBD2. V gave up 2 bases and J gave up 3 bases; unmatched junction bases: 7. The germline CDR1 and CDR2 sequences are GTSNPN and SVGIG (reference sequence). The CDR3 loop spans 16 amino acids. In DNA form, the CDR3 reads TGTGCCTGGAGTTCCGGCGGGGGGGCGGACACCGGGGAGCTGTTTTTT. It specifies CAWSSGGGADTGELFF.

The chain employs TRBV19 and TRBJ1-1; 7 bases match TRBD1. Germline-derived CDR1 and CDR2 are LNHDA and SQIVND (reference sequence). V lost 9 bases, J lost 5 bases, and 12 bases stayed unmatched. This CDR3 is built from 14 residues. This chain's CDR3 is CASHYRGIGTEAFF. The CDR3 DNA follows: TGTGCCAGCCACTACAGGGGCATAGGGACTGAAGCTTTCTTT.

The V and J genes are TRBV3-1 (or the pseudogene TRBV3-2) and TRBJ2-2, with TRBD1 identical over 8 bases. V trimming: 1 base; J trimming: 9 bases; junction bases outside the gene matches: 7. Germline V gene lookup returns CDR1 LGHDT and CDR2 YNNKEL (reference sequence). The CDR3 runs 15 residues. CDR3 sequence reads: CASSQAGTGSRELFF. The CDR3 nucleotides are TGTGCCAGCAGCCAAGCCGGGACAGGCAGCCGGGAGCTGTTTTTT.

The rearrangement joins TRBV6-5 to TRBJ1-2; possibly TRBD1 for D (5 bases). The CDR3 is made up of 13 amino acids. Between the trimmed V and J ends, which lost 2 bases and 6 bases, there was a span of 10 bases. CDR1 and CDR2 (germline): MNHEY, SVGAGI. The CDR3 here is CASSYGRGDGYTF. The CDR3 nucleotides are TGTGCCAGCAGTTACGGGCGGGGGGATGGCTACACCTTC.

The chain combines TRBV2 with TRBJ1-1, with no clear D. Deletions cut 3 bases from V and 7 bases from J, with 12 bases between. Germline V lookup: CDR1 SNHLY, CDR2 FYNNEI. The CDR3 extends over 13 amino acids. The CDR3 reads CASSEAQVIEAFF. The CDR3 DNA follows: TGTGCCAGCAGTGAGGCCCAGGTCATTGAAGCTTTCTTT. Together with reference TRBV2 and TRBJ1-1, the CDR3 gives the full variable domain: EPEVTQTPSHQVTQMGQEVILRCVPISNHLYFYWYRQILGQKVEFLVSFYNNEISEKSEIFDDQFSVERPDGSNFTLKIRSTKLEDSAMYFCASSEAQVIEAFFGQGTRLTVV.

As DNA, the CDR3 is TGTGCCAGCAGTTCGGGGGACTACGAGCAGTACTTC. As protein: CASSSGDYEQYF. The chain combines TRBV12-3 or TRBV12-4 with TRBJ2-7; D is possibly TRBD2 (6 bases). The CDR3 sequence is 12 residues long. Trimming cost V 4 bases and J 3 bases, with 7 bases left between them.

The chain carries TRBV3-1 (or the pseudogene TRBV3-2) and TRBJ1-1, with D possibly TRBD1 on 5 matching bases. Germline CDR1 reads LGHDT; CDR2 reads YNNKEL (reference sequence). The CDR3 extends over 14 amino acids. The ends were cut back, 0 bases at V and 11 bases at J, with 16 bases in the middle. Here the CDR3 DNA reads TGTGCCAGCAGCCAAGAAGGCAGGGTTTTGTTTGCTTTCTTT. Residues: CASSQEGRVLFAFF.

The rearrangement joins TRBV15 to TRBJ1-6; 10 nucleotides align to TRBD1. The CDR3 consists of 17 residues. Germline V lookup: CDR1 LNHNV, CDR2 YYDKDF (reference sequence). V trimming: 8 bases; J trimming: 8 bases; junction bases outside the gene matches: 15. The CDR3 loop is CATGPGQGKLNHSPLHF. For the CDR3, the DNA is TGTGCCACCGGGCCGGGACAGGGGAAACTTAACCATTCACCCCTCCACTTT.

The chain recombines TRBV2 with TRBJ1-2; 7 nucleotides line up with TRBD1. Germline V CDR1 and CDR2: SNHLY, FYNNEI. The V gene end was trimmed by 0 bases and the J gene end by 8 bases; junction bases not matched to a gene: 9. This CDR3 is 15 amino acids long. CDR3 coding DNA: TGTGCCAGCAGTGAAGCCCTCGCAAGGGGGCTGGGCTACACCTTC. Translation gives CASSEALARGLGYTF.